The clone carrying this TCR beta chain showed up just once. Its target is unknown. This specimen belongs to a study of cytomegalovirus exposure and HLA in healthy donors. Study-wide background: Inside one of the first data releases sat about 85 million unique TCRs taken from HLA-typed donors.

The study ran its PCR with 60 Vbeta and 13 Jbeta primers. Assay: immunoSEQ multiplex PCR; the TCRdb copy retains only in-frame clones and omits some. The data contain around 170,000 clones, 70% to 80% of them singletons. Findings of the study overall: Immune exposure information available was restricted to CMV serostatus.

This receptor was taken from a woman in her forties in good health and CMV-seronegative. Sample: PBMCs.

In nucleotides, the CDR3 is TGTGCCAGCAGCCGTATAGCGGGGCGCACAGATACGCAGTATTTT. Translating it yields CASSRIAGRTDTQYF. The genes are TRBV14 and TRBJ2-3, with TRBD2 identical over 8 bases. The CDR3 extends over 15 amino acids. Germline V gives CDR1 SGHDN, CDR2 FVKESK. J lost 1 base, V lost 4 bases, and 4 bases had no gene match.